The T cell receptor (beta chain) under discussion was sequenced for a study of shared clonotypes between healthy human individuals. As regards this clone: Its antigen is still unknown.

Study-wide findings and caveats: A handful of donors showed sharing of 4.5% to 5% of naive CD4 clonotypes. A generally larger estimated richness was seen in naive subsets than in memory subsets.

Assay used: immunoSEQ multiplex PCR; TCRdb lists only in-frame clones, some missing. The sample lists under 1,100,000 clones, more than 60% seen once, with approximately 1.5% in the top ten. Germline CDR1 reads ENHRY; CDR2 reads SYGVKD. CDR3 length: 15 amino acids. V was clipped by 5 bases and J by 1 base; unmatched bases: 3. The V gene is TRBV10-3, the J gene TRBJ2-3; TRBD2 matches at 10 bases. The sequencing sample was made of memory CD4+ T cells sorted from blood. Subset noted: CD45RA-negative fraction. The receptor was derived from a man between 18 and 35 years old in good health. The CDR3 DNA reads as TGTGCCATCAGTAATCTAGCGGGGGGCACAGATACGCAGTATTTT. Translating gives CAISNLAGGTDTQYF.